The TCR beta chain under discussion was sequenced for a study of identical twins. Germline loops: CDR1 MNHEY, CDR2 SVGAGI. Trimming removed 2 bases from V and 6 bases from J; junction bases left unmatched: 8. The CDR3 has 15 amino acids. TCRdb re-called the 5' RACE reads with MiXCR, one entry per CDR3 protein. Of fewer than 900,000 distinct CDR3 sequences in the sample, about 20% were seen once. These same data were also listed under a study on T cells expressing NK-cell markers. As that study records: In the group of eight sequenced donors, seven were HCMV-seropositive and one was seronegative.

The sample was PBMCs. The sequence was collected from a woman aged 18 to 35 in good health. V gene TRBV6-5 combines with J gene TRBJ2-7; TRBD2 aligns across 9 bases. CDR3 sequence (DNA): TGTGCCAGCAGTTACCCAGCGGGAGGAGGGTCCGAGCAGTACTTC. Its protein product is CASSYPAGGGSEQYF.